This T cell receptor beta chain was captured by sequencing in a study of pediatric ulcerative colitis. This clone appeared a single time. Its antigen remains unidentified. Overall study findings and caveats: Acute severe colitis showed lower rectal diversity from clonal expansions.

The data were produced by immunoSEQ multiplex PCR, yet TCRdb's version contains in-frame clones alone and is incomplete. The sample records fewer than 40,000 clones, approximately 82% being singletons. This CDR3 has 13 residues. V shed 5 bases and J shed 1 base, with 12 bases lying between them. The germline CDR1 and CDR2 sequences are SQVTM and ANQGSEA. This TCR was recovered from a girl aged 10 to 17 with moderate ulcerative colitis. Specimen: blood. This chain links TRBV29-1 with TRBJ2-7; possible D gene TRBD1, 7 bases. The CDR3 sequence is CSVRRDSSYEQYF. The CDR3 bases are TGCAGCGTTCGGCGGGACAGTTCCTACGAGCAGTACTTC.